This passage covers 28 T cell receptor beta chains from one sample sequenced in a study of a mutant IDH1 vaccine in newly diagnosed glioma. Method: immunoSEQ multiplex PCR; TCRdb's copy keeps in-frame clones and lacks some. The sample contains tens of thousands of clones, less than 90% of which appear only once. Described time point: week 47, end of study. Vaccination used 300 ug of mutant IDH1 20-mer peptide per dose, with topical imiquimod. What these receptors recognize is not known. This specimen was PBMCs, taken from a glioma patient whose treatment included an IDH1 peptide vaccine. Every receptor here comes from a young man with glioma.

The V call is TRBV4-2, the J call TRBJ2-1, with TRBD2 identical over 14 bases. Germline V gives CDR1 LGHNA, CDR2 YNFKEQ. The CDR3 is made up of 18 amino acids. Unmatched junction bases numbered 8, after V lost 1 base and J lost 6 bases. CDR3 region: CASSQGTSGGTDSNEQFF. In nucleotides, the CDR3 is TGTGCCAGCAGCCAAGGGACTAGCGGGGGGACCGATTCCAATGAGCAGTTCTTC.

The chain joins TRBV18 to TRBJ2-5; D is unclear. The germline V gene has CDR1 KGHSH and CDR2 LQKENI. This CDR3 is built from 13 residues. Deletions cut 3 bases from V and 4 bases from J, with 9 bases between. The CDR3 loop reads CASSPKTGETQYF. CDR3 bases: TGTGCCAGCTCACCCAAAACTGGAGAGACCCAGTACTTC.

This clone came up a few times. The chain uses TRBV7-8 and TRBJ1-5; the D gene is possibly TRBD1 (6 bases). Germline V gives CDR1 SGHVS, CDR2 FQNEAQ. Trimming left V 7 bases short and J 7 bases short, with 14 bases between. CDR3 length equals 13 residues. The CDR3 loop reads CASKGQGWQPQHF. The CDR3 coding sequence is TGTGCCAGCAAGGGTCAGGGGTGGCAGCCCCAGCATTTT.

This clone is medium-sized by share. J is TRBJ1-1 and V is TRBV7-9, with unresolved D. CDR3 length: 17 residues. Germline loops: CDR1 SEHNR, CDR2 FQNEAQ (reference sequence). Trimming took 4 bases from V and 0 from J, leaving 18 bases between them. CDR3: CASSSPPEAQMNTEAFF. CDR3 nucleotides: TGTGCCAGCAGCTCGCCCCCGGAGGCGCAGATGAACACTGAAGCTTTCTTT.

The count of this clone is one. This rearrangement joins TRBV13 to TRBJ2-1; the D is unclear. The V gene lost 3 bases and the J gene lost 4 bases, with 13 bases spanning the gap. The CDR3 contains 15 residues. Germline lookup yields CDR1 PRHDT and CDR2 FYEKMQ (reference sequence). The CDR3 reads CASSLDSPQYNEQFF. The CDR3 nucleotides are TGTGCCAGCAGCTTGGATAGTCCTCAATACAATGAGCAGTTCTTC. The full variable domain, with the rest looked up from reference TRBV13 and TRBJ2-1, is AAGVIQSPRHLIKEKRETATLKCYPIPRHDTVYWYQQGPGQDPQFLISFYEKMQSDKGSIPDRFSAQQFSDYHSELNMSSLELGDSALYFCASSLDSPQYNEQFFGPGTRLTVL.

The rearrangement links TRBV28 to TRBJ1-5; no definite D call. Germline V gene sequence: CDR1 MDHEN, CDR2 SYDVKM. The V end lost 2 bases, the J end lost 15 bases, and 17 bases lay between the germline ends. This CDR3 region has 13 residues. In DNA, the CDR3 is TGTGCCAGCAGTTTAACATCCTGGGAAGAAGGGCATTTT. Residues: CASSLTSWEEGHF.

This clone was seen a few times. J is TRBJ2-5 and V is TRBV21-1; TRBD1 reflects the table's D call only, with no check against the DNA. TRBV21-1 is an annotated pseudogene. This CDR3 is built from 16 residues. CDR3 loop: CASSKPGQGAGETQYF. DNA of the CDR3: TGTGCCAGCAGCAAACCGGGACAGGGGGCTGGAGAGACCCAGTACTTC.

This rearrangement joins TRBV6-5 to TRBJ1-2; D is perhaps TRBD1 (5 bases). The V gene's germline CDR1 is MNHEY and CDR2 SVGAGI. The germline V and J ends were trimmed by 7 bases and 1 base, with 16 bases remaining between them. There are 15 residues in the CDR3. CDR3 nucleotide sequence: TGTGCCAGCAAACAGGTCAAAATTGTTAACTATGGCTACACCTTC. Translation gives CASKQVKIVNYGYTF.

Here the CDR3 reads CASSLRDTDSPLHF. The CDR3 region has the DNA TGCGCCAGCAGCCTCCGGGACACTGATTCACCCCTCCACTTT. This chain uses TRBV4-1 with TRBJ1-6; D might be TRBD1 (6 bases). Germline CDR1 is MGHRA and CDR2 is YSYEKL. V shed 4 bases and J shed 8 bases, with 12 bases lying between them. The CDR3 loop spans 14 amino acids.

The CDR3 nucleotides read TGTGCCAGCAGTTACCGGGCCGAGAACACCGGGGAGCTGTTTTTT. Translation gives CASSYRAENTGELFF. The chain employs TRBV6-5 and TRBJ2-2; D gene uncertain. CDR1 and CDR2 from the germline V gene are MNHEY and SVGAGI. V was shortened by 2 bases and J by 1 base, with 8 bases between the two germline ends. The CDR3 length is 15 residues.

Here the CDR3 reads CASSFDRINTEAFF. Here the CDR3 DNA reads TGTGCCAGCAGTTTTGACAGAATTAACACTGAAGCTTTCTTT. This rearrangement joins TRBV27 to TRBJ1-1; possible D gene TRBD1, 5 bases. CDR1 is MNHEY and CDR2 is SMNVEV in the germline V gene (reference sequence). The V end lost 3 bases, the J end lost 2 bases, and 10 bases lay between the germline ends. The CDR3 is 14 amino acids.

This sequence joins TRBV7-9 and TRBJ1-5; no reliable D call. Germline V lookup: CDR1 SEHNR, CDR2 FQNEAQ (reference sequence). This CDR3 region has 14 residues. V dropped 2 bases and J dropped 2 bases, with 7 bases sitting between them. The CDR3 coding sequence is TGTGCCAGCAGCTTAAAAGAGGGCAATCAGCCCCAGCATTTT. As protein: CASSLKEGNQPQHF.

The V call is TRBV28, the J call TRBJ2-7; D not certain. Germline V gene sequence: CDR1 MDHEN, CDR2 SYDVKM. Trimming removed 6 bases from V and 0 bases from J, with 12 bases in between. The CDR3 is 14 amino acids. The CDR3 loop reads CASREGRSSYEQYF. DNA for the CDR3: TGTGCCAGCAGAGAAGGACGGTCCTCCTACGAGCAGTACTTC.

This clone was picked up one time. The rearrangement links TRBV29-1 to TRBJ1-2; 7 bases map to TRBD1. The CDR3 sequence is 14 residues long. The V segment lost 4 bases and the J segment 3 bases; nucleotides outside the gene matches: 8. Germline values: CDR1 SQVTM, CDR2 ANQGSEA. CDR3 DNA: TGCAGCGTTGGGAGAGGGACAGCGGACTATGGCTACACCTTC. Its translation is CSVGRGTADYGYTF. The complete variable domain, with remaining parts taken from reference TRBV29-1 and TRBJ1-2, reads SAVISQKPSRDICQRGTSLTIQCQVDSQVTMMFWYRQQPGQSLTLIATANQGSEATYESGFVIDKFPISRPNLTFSTLTVSNMSPEDSSIYLCSVGRGTADYGYTFGSGTRLTVV.

The V call is TRBV13, the J call TRBJ1-2; D not resolved. CDR3 length equals 14 residues. V was clipped by 4 bases and J by 7 bases, with 16 bases between them. CDR1 is PRHDT and CDR2 is FYEKMQ in the germline V gene (reference sequence). In DNA form, the CDR3 reads TGTGCCAGCAGCTCTGGGGAAGGGTTTGGTGGCTACACCTTC. Protein sequence: CASSSGEGFGGYTF.

This clone occurred a few times. The chain uses TRBV28 and TRBJ1-5; 11 positions agree with TRBD1. Germline assignment: CDR1 MDHEN and CDR2 SYDVKM. The CDR3 has 15 amino acids. With V trimmed by 6 bases and J by 3 bases, 4 bases remained unmatched. The CDR3 protein is CASRGQGADNQPQHF. The CDR3 DNA reads as TGTGCCAGCAGAGGACAGGGGGCGGACAATCAGCCCCAGCATTTT.

V is TRBV5-8 and J is TRBJ1-1; 11 bases are a match to TRBD1. V gave up 4 bases and J gave up 5 bases; unmatched junction bases: 4. The CDR3 is 14 residues long. Germline V gives CDR1 SGHTS, CDR2 YDEGEE. CDR3 sequence: CASSLGQGVTEAFF. CDR3 in DNA: TGTGCCAGCAGCCTGGGACAGGGGGTTACTGAAGCTTTCTTT.

This clone was observed a few times. The sample has other DNA sequences that encode this CDR3 too. The chain is built from TRBV19 and TRBJ1-1, with no clear D. This CDR3 region has 14 residues. Germline CDR1 LNHDA, CDR2 SQIVND (reference sequence). Trimming took off 3 bases at V and 1 base at J, with 9 bases between the two ends. CDR3 amino acids: CASSMLGGNTEAFF. CDR3 nucleotide sequence: TGTGCCAGTAGTATGCTGGGAGGGAACACTGAAGCTTTCTTT.

This chain connects TRBV2 to TRBJ2-7; a weak D match, TRBD1 (7 bases). The V end lost 4 bases, the J end lost 5 bases, and 15 bases lay between the germline ends. The germline gives CDR1 SNHLY, CDR2 FYNNEI. This CDR3 has 14 amino acids. CDR3: CASSVPGGPDEQYF. The CDR3 DNA reads as TGTGCCAGCAGTGTTCCAGGGGGGCCTGACGAGCAGTACTTC.

The rearrangement joins TRBV4-1 to TRBJ1-1; 9 nucleotides match TRBD1. CDR3 length: 15 amino acids. Trimming took 0 bases from V and 11 from J; bases not matched to a gene: 10. The germline V gene encodes CDR1 MGHRA and CDR2 YSYEKL. In nucleotides, the CDR3 is TGCGCCAGCAGCCAAGAGGGCACAGGGGGCATGAGGGCTTTCTTT. Protein product: CASSQEGTGGMRAFF.

This chain connects TRBV19 to TRBJ2-1, with D possibly called TRBD1 or TRBD2 (5 bases each). V gave up 7 bases and J gave up 3 bases, with 13 bases separating them. Per the germline V gene, CDR1 is LNHDA and CDR2 is SQIVND (reference sequence). CDR3 length: 14 residues. CDR3 in DNA: TGTGCCAGTAATCTGGGACCGAGCTACAATGAGCAGTTCTTC. Protein product: CASNLGPSYNEQFF.

The CDR3 sequence: CASSFRRGEQFF. CDR3 bases: TGTGCCAGCAGCTTTAGGAGGGGTGAGCAGTTCTTC. The rearrangement links TRBV14 to TRBJ2-1; D is perhaps TRBD2 (6 bases). This CDR3 has 12 amino acids. Trimming took off 5 bases at V and 9 bases at J, with 11 bases between the two ends. Germline loops: CDR1 SGHDN, CDR2 FVKESK.

The chain uses TRBV5-1 and TRBJ2-1; 14 bases map to TRBD2. The CDR3 covers 16 residues. CDR1 and CDR2 from the germline V gene are SGHRS and YFSETQ. After removal of 4 bases from V and 15 bases from J, the junction contained 15 bases not matched to a gene. CDR3 region: CASSLRGPGTSGGRFF. The CDR3 DNA sequence: TGCGCCAGCAGCCTTCGGGGCCCTGGGACTAGCGGGGGAAGGTTCTTC.

The V call is TRBV30, the J call TRBJ1-4; tentative D call: TRBD1 (6 bases). The CDR3 loop spans 16 amino acids. Per the germline V gene, CDR1 is GTSNPN and CDR2 is SVGIG (reference sequence). V shed 1 base and J shed 0 bases, with 12 bases lying between them. The CDR3 bases are TGTGCCTGGAGTGAATTGACAGGCGCAACTAATGAAAAACTGTTTTTT. It is translated as CAWSELTGATNEKLFF.

The CDR3 here is CASSQDGTGRTDTQYF. The CDR3 region has the DNA TGTGCCAGCAGCCAAGATGGGACAGGGCGGACAGATACGCAGTATTTT. This sequence joins TRBV4-2 and TRBJ2-3, with 9 bases aligning to TRBD1. J gave up 3 bases and V 0 bases, and 4 bases lay outside the gene matches. Germline CDR1 reads LGHNA; CDR2 reads YNFKEQ. The length of the CDR3 is 16 residues.

The rearrangement joins TRBV28 to TRBJ1-2; D ambiguous. With 3 bases removed from V and 2 bases from J, the gap between germline ends came to 1 base. The CDR3 covers 11 residues. The V gene's germline CDR1 is MDHEN and CDR2 SYDVKM. The CDR3 here is CASSFNYGYTF. In DNA form, the CDR3 reads TGTGCCAGCAGTTTCAACTATGGCTACACCTTC.

The chain carries TRBV5-1 and TRBJ2-5; the match to TRBD2 covers 9 bases. The ends lost 6 bases at V and 2 bases at J; junction bases unmatched: 20. Germline V gene data show CDR1 as SGHRS and CDR2 as YFSETQ. The CDR3 has 19 residues. CDR3 sequence (DNA): TGCGCCAGCAACAATTGGTCGGGACTAGCACAATCGAGACAAGAGACCCAGTACTTC. This encodes CASNNWSGLAQSRQETQYF. Full variable domain (outside the CDR3, taken from reference TRBV5-1 and TRBJ2-5): KAGVTQTPRYLIKTRGQQVTLSCSPISGHRSVSWYQQTPGQGLQFLFEYFSETQRNKGNFPGRFSGRQFSNSRSEMNVSTLELGDSALYLCASNNWSGLAQSRQETQYFGPGTRLLVL.

The chain combines TRBV5-1 with TRBJ2-5; 9 nucleotides line up with TRBD2. The germline gives CDR1 SGHRS, CDR2 YFSETQ. The ends lost 3 bases at V and 3 bases at J; junction bases unmatched: 3. This CDR3 comprises 14 residues. The CDR3 is CASSSGGGEETQYF. As DNA, the CDR3 is TGCGCCAGCAGCTCTGGCGGGGGGGAAGAGACCCAGTACTTC.